This T cell receptor (delta chain) came from a study of γδ T cells in repeated Plasmodium falciparum infection. Points from the study as a whole: Vdelta2-negative gammadelta repertoires appeared less diverse and less shared in Malian than Australian children.

The CDR3 is made up of 15 amino acids. The germline V gene encodes CDR1 GEAIGNYY and CDR2 EKD. Trimming pared 1 base from V and 4 bases from J, leaving 12 bases between. TCRdb re-analyzed the multiplex PCR reads via CATT. Of 85,000 to 95,000 delta-chain clones listed, approximately 1.4% are singletons. Points on this clone: The antigen remains undetermined. TCRdb shows a much larger clone's protein in place of this DNA's translation, and the two differ at residue 7, likely through a read error; the protein shown is translated from the DNA.

Bulk repertoires came from Vgamma9/Vdelta2+ or Vdelta2-negative gammadelta T cells flow-sorted from PBMC. This TCR was recovered from a pool of human donors (malaria-infected and uninfected, not separated). The gene calls are TRDV2 and TRDJ2; D unclear. The J gene, missing from TCRdb, was assigned here through DNA to germline matching. The source material was gamma-delta T cells from blood. The CDR3 is CACDTGSHPTAQLFF. DNA of the CDR3: TGTGCCTGTGACACTGGGAGTCACCCGACAGCACAACTCTTCTTT.